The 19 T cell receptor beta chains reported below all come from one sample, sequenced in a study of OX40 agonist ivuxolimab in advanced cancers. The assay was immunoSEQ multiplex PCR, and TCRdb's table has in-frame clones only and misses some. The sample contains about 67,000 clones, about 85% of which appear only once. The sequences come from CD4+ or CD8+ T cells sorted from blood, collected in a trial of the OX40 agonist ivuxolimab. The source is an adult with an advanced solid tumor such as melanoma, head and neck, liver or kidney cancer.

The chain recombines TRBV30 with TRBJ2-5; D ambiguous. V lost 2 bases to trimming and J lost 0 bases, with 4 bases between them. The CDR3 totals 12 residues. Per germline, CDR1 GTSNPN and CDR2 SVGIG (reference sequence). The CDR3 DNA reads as TGTGCCTGGAGTCCGTACCAAGAGACCCAGTACTTC. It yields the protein CAWSPYQETQYF.

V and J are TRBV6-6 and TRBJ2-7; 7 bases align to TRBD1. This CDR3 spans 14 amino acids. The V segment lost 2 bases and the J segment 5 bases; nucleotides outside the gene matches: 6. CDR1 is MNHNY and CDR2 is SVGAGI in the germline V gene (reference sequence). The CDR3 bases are TGTGCCAGCAGTTACCTGACAGGGTACAACGAGCAGTACTTC. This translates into CASSYLTGYNEQYF.

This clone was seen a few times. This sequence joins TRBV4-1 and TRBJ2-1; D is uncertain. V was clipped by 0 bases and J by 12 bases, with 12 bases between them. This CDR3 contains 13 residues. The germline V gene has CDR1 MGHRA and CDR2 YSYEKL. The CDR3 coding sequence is TGCGCCAGCAGCCAAGATAGGCAGGCCCGGCAGTTCTTC. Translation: CASSQDRQARQFF.

This chain's CDR3 is CASIPRDRGQIGELFF. DNA of the CDR3: TGTGCCAGCATCCCCCGGGACAGGGGGCAGATCGGGGAGCTGTTTTTT. This chain links TRBV27 with TRBJ2-2, with TRBD1 matching 12 bases. The ends lost 7 bases at V and 7 bases at J; junction bases unmatched: 10. Looked up from germline, CDR1 is MNHEY and CDR2 is SMNVEV (reference sequence). The CDR3 runs 16 residues.

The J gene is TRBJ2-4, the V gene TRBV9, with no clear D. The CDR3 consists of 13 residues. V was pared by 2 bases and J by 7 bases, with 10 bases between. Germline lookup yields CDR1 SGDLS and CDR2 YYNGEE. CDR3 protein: CASSVGGVNIQYF. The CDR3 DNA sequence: TGTGCCAGCAGCGTGGGTGGGGTGAACATTCAGTACTTC.

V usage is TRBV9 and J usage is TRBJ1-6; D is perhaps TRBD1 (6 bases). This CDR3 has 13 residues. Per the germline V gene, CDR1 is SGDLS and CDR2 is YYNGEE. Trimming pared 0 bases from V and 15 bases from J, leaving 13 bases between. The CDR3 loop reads CASSVDARGNLHF. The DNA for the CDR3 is TGTGCCAGCAGCGTAGATGCCAGGGGAAACCTCCACTTT. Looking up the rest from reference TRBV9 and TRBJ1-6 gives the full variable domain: DSGVTQTPKHLITATGQRVTLRCSPRSGDLSVYWYQQSLDQGLQFLIQYYNGEERAKGNILERFSAQQFPDLHSELNLSSLELGDSALYFCASSVDARGNLHFGNGTRLTVT.

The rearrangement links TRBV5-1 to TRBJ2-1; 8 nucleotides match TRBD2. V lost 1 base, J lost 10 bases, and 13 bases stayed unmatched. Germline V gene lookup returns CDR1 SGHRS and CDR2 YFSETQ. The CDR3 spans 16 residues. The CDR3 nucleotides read TGCGCCAGCAGCTTGTTTGGCGGCGGGAGGTATGTGGAGCAGTTCTTC. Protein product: CASSLFGGGRYVEQFF.

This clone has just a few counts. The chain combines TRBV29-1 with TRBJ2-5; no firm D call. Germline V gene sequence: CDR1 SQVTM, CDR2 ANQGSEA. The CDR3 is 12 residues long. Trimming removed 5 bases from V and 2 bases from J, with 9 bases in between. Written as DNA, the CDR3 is TGCAGCGTTAATCGATTACAAGAGACCCAGTACTTC. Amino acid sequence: CSVNRLQETQYF.

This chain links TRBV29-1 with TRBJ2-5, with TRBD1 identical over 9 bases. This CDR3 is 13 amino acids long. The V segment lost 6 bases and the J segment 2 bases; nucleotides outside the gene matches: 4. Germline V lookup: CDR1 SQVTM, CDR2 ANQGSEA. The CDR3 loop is CSVPGTGQETQYF. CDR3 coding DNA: TGCAGCGTCCCCGGGACAGGGCAAGAGACCCAGTACTTC.

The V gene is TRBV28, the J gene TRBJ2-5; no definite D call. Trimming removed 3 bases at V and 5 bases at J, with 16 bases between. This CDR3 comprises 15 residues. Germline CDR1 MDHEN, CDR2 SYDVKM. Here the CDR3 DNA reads TGTGCCAGCAGTTTCCCCCCGGGCCGTCGGGAGACCCAGTACTTC. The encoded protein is CASSFPPGRRETQYF.

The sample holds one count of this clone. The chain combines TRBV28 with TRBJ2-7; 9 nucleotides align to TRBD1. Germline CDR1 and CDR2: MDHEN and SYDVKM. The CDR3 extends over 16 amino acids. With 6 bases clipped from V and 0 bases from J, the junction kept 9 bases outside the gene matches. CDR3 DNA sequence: TGTGCCAGCAGCCCCCGGGACAGGGTCCTCTCCTACGAGCAGTACTTC. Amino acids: CASSPRDRVLSYEQYF.

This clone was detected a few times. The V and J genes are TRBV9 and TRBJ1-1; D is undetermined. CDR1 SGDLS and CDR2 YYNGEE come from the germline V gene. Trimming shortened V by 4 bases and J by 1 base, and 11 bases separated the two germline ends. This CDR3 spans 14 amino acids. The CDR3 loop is CASSFLTGNTEAFF. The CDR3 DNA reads TGTGCCAGCAGCTTCCTGACGGGGAACACTGAAGCTTTCTTT.

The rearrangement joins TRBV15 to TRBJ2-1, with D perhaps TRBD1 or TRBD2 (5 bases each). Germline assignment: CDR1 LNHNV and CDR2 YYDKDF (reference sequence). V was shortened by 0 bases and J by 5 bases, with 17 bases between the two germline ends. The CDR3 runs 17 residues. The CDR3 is CATSRDLPWDGDNEQFF. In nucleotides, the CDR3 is TGTGCCACCAGCAGAGATCTCCCTTGGGACGGAGACAATGAGCAGTTCTTC.

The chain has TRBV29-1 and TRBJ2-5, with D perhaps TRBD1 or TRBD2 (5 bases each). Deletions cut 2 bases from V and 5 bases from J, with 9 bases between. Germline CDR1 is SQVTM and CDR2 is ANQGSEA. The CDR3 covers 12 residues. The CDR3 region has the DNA TGCAGCGTTGAACGGGGCTGGGAGACCCAGTACTTC. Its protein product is CSVERGWETQYF. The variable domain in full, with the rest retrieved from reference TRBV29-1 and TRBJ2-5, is SAVISQKPSRDICQRGTSLTIQCQVDSQVTMMFWYRQQPGQSLTLIATANQGSEATYESGFVIDKFPISRPNLTFSTLTVSNMSPEDSSIYLCSVERGWETQYFGPGTRLLVL.

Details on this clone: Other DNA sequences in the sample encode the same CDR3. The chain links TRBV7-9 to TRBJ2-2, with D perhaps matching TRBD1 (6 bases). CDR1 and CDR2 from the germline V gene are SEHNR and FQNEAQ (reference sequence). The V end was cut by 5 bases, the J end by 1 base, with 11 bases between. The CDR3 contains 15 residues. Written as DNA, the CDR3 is TGTGCCAGCAGCCCCAGGGGATTGAACACCGGGGAGCTGTTTTTT. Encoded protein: CASSPRGLNTGELFF.

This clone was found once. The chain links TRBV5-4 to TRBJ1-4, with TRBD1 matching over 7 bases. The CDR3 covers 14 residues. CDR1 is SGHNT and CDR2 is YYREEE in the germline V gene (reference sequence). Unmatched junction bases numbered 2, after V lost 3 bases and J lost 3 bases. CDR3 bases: TGTGCCAGCAGCTCAGGGGGTTCTAATGAAAAACTGTTTTTT. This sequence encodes CASSSGGSNEKLFF.

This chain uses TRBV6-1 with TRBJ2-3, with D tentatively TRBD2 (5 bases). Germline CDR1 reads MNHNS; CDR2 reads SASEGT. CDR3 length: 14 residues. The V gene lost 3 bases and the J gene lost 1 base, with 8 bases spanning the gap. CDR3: CASSDPGGTDTQYF. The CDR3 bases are TGTGCCAGCAGTGACCCCGGGGGCACAGATACGCAGTATTTT.

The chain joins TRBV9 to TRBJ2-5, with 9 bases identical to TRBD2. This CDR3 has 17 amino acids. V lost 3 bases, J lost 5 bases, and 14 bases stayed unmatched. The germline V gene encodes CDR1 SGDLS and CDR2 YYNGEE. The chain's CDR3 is CASSGESRAAGGETQYF. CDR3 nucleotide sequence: TGTGCCAGCAGCGGAGAGAGTCGGGCGGCGGGGGGGGAGACCCAGTACTTC.

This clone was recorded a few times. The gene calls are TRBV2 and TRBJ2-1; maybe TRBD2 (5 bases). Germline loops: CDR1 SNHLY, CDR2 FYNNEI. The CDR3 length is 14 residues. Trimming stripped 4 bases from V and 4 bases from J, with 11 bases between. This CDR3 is CASSAEGSYNEQFF. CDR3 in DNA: TGTGCCAGCAGTGCTGAGGGATCTTACAATGAGCAGTTCTTC.